Given below is one T cell receptor beta chain in context. This may come from a read error, since a much larger clone is one base off. RNA was extracted from bulk tissue without any cell sorting. More than 3 cm separated this lung sample from the edge of the tumor. Three rounds of nested PCR, following a modified ARM-PCR protocol, produced the TCRbeta library. MiXCR was run by TCRdb on the multiplex PCR reads, yielding one entry per CDR3 protein. The sample consists of 65,000 to 75,000 distinct CDR3 sequences, 65% to 80% of them appearing once. This specimen belongs to a study of tumor and adjacent non-tumor tissue in lung cancer. For the study at large: On average, productive TCRbeta reads reached around 4 million per sample.

The germline V gene has CDR1 SGHNT and CDR2 YYREEE (reference sequence). The CDR3 length is 12 residues. Trimming cost V 2 bases and J 2 bases, with 2 bases left between them. V usage is TRBV5-4 and J usage is TRBJ2-1; D unclear. The sample taken for sequencing was distant non-tumor lung tissue. The TCR was taken from a man aged 60 to 69 with non-small cell lung cancer. The CDR3 region is CASSFPYNEQFF. Written as DNA, the CDR3 is TGTGCCAGCAGCTTTCCCTACAATGAGCAGTTCTTC. The full variable domain, completed using reference TRBV5-4 and TRBJ2-1, is ETGVTQSPTHLIKTRGQQVTLRCSSQSGHNTVSWYQQALGQGPQFIFQYYREEENGRGNFPPRFSGLQFPNYSSELNVNALELDDSALYLCASSFPYNEQFFGPGTRLTVL.